This T cell receptor beta chain was sequenced in a study of response to subunit inactivated influenza vaccine. Study-level findings and limits: Seasonal influenza vaccination, on each occasion, was suggested by the authors to recruit few new T cells.

CDR1 is SGHTA, CDR2 FQGNSA, per germline. Trimming removed 5 bases at V and 4 bases at J, with 12 bases between. This CDR3 region has 14 residues. From the RT-PCR reads, TCRdb called clonotypes with MiXCR, one entry per CDR3 protein. Among about 650,000 distinct CDR3 sequences listed, roughly 14% were seen once. This clonotype was picked up many times. Its antigen is unidentified. The material sequenced was PBMCs from blood, taken about 13 days after vaccination. The gene calls are TRBV7-2 and TRBJ2-1, with a tentative D call TRBD2 (6 bases). The origin of this receptor is a man aged 45 to 65 who received an inactivated influenza vaccine. Written as DNA, the CDR3 is TGTGCCAGCAGCGCGGGACGGAGTTACAATGAGCAGTTCTTC. Protein sequence: CASSAGRSYNEQFF.